Detailed here is one T cell receptor beta chain. Its antigen is currently unknown. This CDR3 has 15 amino acids. Trimming took 8 bases from V and 4 from J, leaving 21 bases between them. Germline assignment: CDR1 SGHAT and CDR2 FQNNGV. This entry comes from a study of identical twins. General study results and limits: There were fewer insertions in abundant cord blood beta clonotypes, but memory repertoires showed no such pattern.

TCRdb itself ran the 5' RACE reads through MiXCR, one entry per CDR3 protein. The data hold about 890,000 distinct CDR3 sequences, with more than 9% observed a single time. The same specimen was also included in a second study, on yellow fever vaccine responses in identical twins.

The sequence was collected from a woman in her late teens or twenties in good health. The specimen was PBMCs. This sequence joins TRBV11-2 and TRBJ2-7, with D perhaps being TRBD1 or TRBD2 (5 bases each). The CDR3 loop is CASDNLRDRVYEQYF. The CDR3 DNA is TGTGCCAGCGACAACCTTAGGGACCGGGTATACGAGCAGTACTTC.